Listed below are T cell receptor beta chains from one sample, sequenced in a study of vaccination and CD4 T cells after COVID-19. No antigen has been identified for these receptors. One entry per CDR3 protein results from TCRdb running MiXCR on the PCR reads. The sample includes 16,000 or so distinct CDR3 sequences, 35% to 50% of them seen just once. The material was CD4+ T cells from blood, cultured in vitro, obtained after SARS-CoV-2 vaccination. Source of these receptors: a human donor who had recovered from COVID-19. The CDR3 runs from the conserved cysteine through the conserved F or W. The order of the fields is J gene, CDR3 length, V gene, CDR3 protein.

TRBJ2-6 | 20 | TRBV6-4 | CASWTTQGGTGPSGANVLTF
TRBJ2-2 | 14 | TRBV20-1 | CSVAAGSNTGELFF
TRBJ1-2 | 16 | TRBV19 | CASSIGGVIANYGYTF
TRBJ1-3 | 15 | TRBV20-1 | CSARDLDRGGNTIYF
TRBJ2-1 | 17 | TRBV6-1 | CASSPQTGDPRRNEQFF
TRBJ2-2 | 13 | TRBV6-4 | CASSDRDTGELFF
TRBJ2-7 | 15 | TRBV20-1 | CSAPSRAEGTYEQYF
TRBJ2-3 | 15 | TRBV4-1 | CASSQFGGGTDTQYF
TRBJ2-7 | 15 | TRBV3-1 | CASSQAGTGTIEQYF
TRBJ1-1 | 14 | TRBV7-2 | CASSLAYRGTEAFF
TRBJ2-3 | 15 | TRBV6-4 | CASSDSRQGGDTQYF
TRBJ2-3 | 15 | TRBV7-2 | CASSLVRELTDTQYF
TRBJ2-5 | 13 | TRBV6-2/TRBV6-3 | CASRGHAQETQYF
TRBJ1-6 | 15 | TRBV6-4 | CASSELSQGNSPLHF
TRBJ2-3 | 14 | TRBV19 | CASSRTSGTDTQYF
TRBJ2-3 | 13 | TRBV7-9 | CASSRSQQDTQYF
TRBJ2-7 | 14 | TRBV20-1 | CSAKLRGARNEQYF
TRBJ2-3 | 14 | TRBV7-6 | CASSLRGHTDTQYF
TRBJ1-6 | 19 | TRBV6-5 | CASSYSLKAASSYNSPLHF
TRBJ1-6 | 13 | TRBV30 | CACRGEYNSPLHF
TRBJ2-7 | 15 | TRBV6-5 | CASSFKLDRGSEQYF
TRBJ2-5 | 15 | TRBV6-2/TRBV6-3 | CASSSDTSGRAAQYF
TRBJ2-5 | 15 | TRBV4-3 | CASSGTDRGWETQYF
TRBJ2-3 | 14 | TRBV10-3 | CATEPGTGTDTQYF
TRBJ1-1 | 14 | TRBV5-1 | CASSPPGARTEAFF
TRBJ1-1 | 14 | TRBV20-1 | CSLIVPGSGTEAFF
TRBJ2-5 | 15 | TRBV2 | CASSVFRGREETQYF
TRBJ2-7 | 12 | TRBV20-1 | CAQRSGSYEQYF
TRBJ1-5 | 13 | TRBV2 | CASSDDRNQPQHF
TRBJ2-3 | 17 | TRBV2 | CATSGPTSGRAQHTQYF
TRBJ1-2 | 12 | TRBV20-1 | CSATGTDYGYTF